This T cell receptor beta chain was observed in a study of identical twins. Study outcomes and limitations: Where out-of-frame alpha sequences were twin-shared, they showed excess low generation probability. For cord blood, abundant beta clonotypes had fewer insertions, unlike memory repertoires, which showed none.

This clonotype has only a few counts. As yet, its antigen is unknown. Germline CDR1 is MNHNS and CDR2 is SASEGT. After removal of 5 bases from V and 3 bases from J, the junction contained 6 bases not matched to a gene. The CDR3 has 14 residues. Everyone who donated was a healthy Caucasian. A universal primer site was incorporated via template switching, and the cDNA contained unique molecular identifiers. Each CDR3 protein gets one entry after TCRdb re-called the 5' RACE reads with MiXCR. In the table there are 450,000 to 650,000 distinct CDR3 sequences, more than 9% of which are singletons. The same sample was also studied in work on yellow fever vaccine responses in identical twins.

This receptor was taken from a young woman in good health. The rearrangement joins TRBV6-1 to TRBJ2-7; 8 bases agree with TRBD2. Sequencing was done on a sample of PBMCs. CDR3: CASSSGGLVYEQYF. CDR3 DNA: TGTGCCAGCAGTAGCGGGGGCCTCGTCTACGAGCAGTACTTC.